Below, one T cell receptor beta chain is given with its context. This clonotype came up many times. The specificity of this receptor is unknown. Base qualities were left out, and no much larger clone turns up one base away. At the junction V is shortened by 5 bases and J by 6 bases; bases outside the gene matches: 10. Looking up the germline V gene yields CDR1 SQVTM and CDR2 ANQGSEA. The CDR3, from cysteine to phenylalanine, totals 14 residues. The sequence is cut down to CDR3 DNA, 42 bases in frame from base 1. This record belongs to a study (dated by TCRdb to the early 2010s). The data were produced on an Illumina Genome Analyzer IIx. The raw public reads went through TCRdb reprocessing: fastp at Q25, MiXCR clone calling, in-frame beta chains kept. Rows are unified per CDR3 protein, each entry keeping the most common DNA and genes. The sample profile shows some 15,000 distinct CDR3 sequences; approximately 37% of them were found once. Around 15% of the sample goes to the ten largest clones.

The sequence came from a human donor. Sequencing was done on a sample of blood. The V and J segments used are TRBV29-1 and TRBJ2-7; the central 10 bases match TRBD1. The nucleotide sequence is TGCAGCGTTTCTGTCGGGGACAGGGGAACCGAGCAGTACTTC. This sequence encodes CSVSVGDRGTEQYF.